Below, one TCR beta chain is given with its context. These data come from a study of PD-L1 blockade in urothelial cancer. The CDR3 covers 16 residues. CDR1 MRHNA and CDR2 SNTAGT come from the germline V gene. Trimming cost V 6 bases and J 7 bases; bases outside gene matches: 15. The protocol was immunoSEQ multiplex PCR, while the TCRdb copy is restricted to in-frame clones and leaves out a portion. In the table there are fewer than 95,000 clones, about four fifths of which are singletons. Time point denoted: pretreatment peripheral blood. The clonotype comes from a man between 60 and 75 years old with urothelial cancer. The chain recombines TRBV6-4 with TRBJ2-7; TRBD1 matches 10 bases. The sample consisted of PBMCs, taken around atezolizumab (anti-PD-L1) treatment. CDR3 coding DNA: TGTGCCAGCAGCCTCATTATAACCGGGACAGGGGTAGAGCAGTACTTC. Translation: CASSLIITGTGVEQYF.